This paragraph covers one TCR beta chain sequence. This specimen comes from a study of human T cells and chemical hapten exposure. Study-level background: The study traced per-sample TCR yield variation mainly to small differences in pooled library volumes.

TCRdb independently ran MiXCR on the 5' RACE reads; one entry per CDR3 protein. Of roughly 120,000 distinct CDR3 sequences in the sample, approximately 20% were seen once. Before extraction, the whole blood was not fractionated, and total RNA was taken from it. The receptor was derived from a human donor in good health.

CDR3 in DNA: TGTGCCAGCAGCCACGGCCTCCTAGCGGGAGGAGGGGATACGCAGTATTTT. As protein: CASSHGLLAGGGDTQYF. V is TRBV3-1 and J is TRBJ2-3; 11 positions match TRBD2. The CDR3 contains 17 residues. Looked up from germline, CDR1 is LGHDT and CDR2 is YNNKEL (reference sequence). The V gene end was trimmed by 3 bases and the J gene end by 6 bases; junction bases not matched to a gene: 11.